This T cell receptor beta chain was captured by sequencing in a study of T cell responses to AZD1222 COVID-19 vaccine. Profiled with immunoSEQ multiplex PCR; TCRdb holds only in-frame clones, not every one. The sample has 150,000 to 200,000 clones; roughly nine tenths are singletons. V dropped 4 bases and J dropped 7; count of bases not matched to a gene: 7. The CDR3 runs 15 residues. Germline V gene lookup returns CDR1 MDHEN and CDR2 SYDVKM. Remarks on this clone: Antigen unknown.

Study findings and constraints: The donor group comprised mostly white British people and more females; the analysis possibly underestimated clonal diversity.

Sequencing used peripheral blood, obtained on day 0 of AZD1222 vaccination. The gene calls are TRBV28 and TRBJ1-4; the match to TRBD1 covers 9 bases. This receptor was identified in an adult in good health. The CDR3 nucleotides are TGTGCCAGCAGTTCCGGGACAGGGCGGGTTGAAAAACTGTTTTTT. Residues: CASSSGTGRVEKLFF. Variable domain in full (rest from reference TRBV28 and TRBJ1-4): DVKVTQSSRYLVKRTGEKVFLECVQDMDHENMFWYRQDPGLGLRLIYFSYDVKMKEKGDIPEGYSVSREKKERFSLILESASTNQTSMYLCASSSGTGRVEKLFFGSGTQLSVL.